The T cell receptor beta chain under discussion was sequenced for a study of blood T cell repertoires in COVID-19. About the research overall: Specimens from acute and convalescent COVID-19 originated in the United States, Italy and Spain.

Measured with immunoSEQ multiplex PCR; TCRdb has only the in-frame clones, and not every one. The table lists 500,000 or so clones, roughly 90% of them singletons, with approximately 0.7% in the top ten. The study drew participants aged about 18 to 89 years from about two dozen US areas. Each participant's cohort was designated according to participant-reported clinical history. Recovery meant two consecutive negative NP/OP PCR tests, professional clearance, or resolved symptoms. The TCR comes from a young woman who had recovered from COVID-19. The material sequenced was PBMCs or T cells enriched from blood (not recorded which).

As DNA, the CDR3 is TGTGCCAGCAGTGAATATGGTCCGGCTAATGAAAAACTGTTTTTT. Its translation is CASSEYGPANEKLFF. The V gene is TRBV2, the J gene TRBJ1-4, with D uncertain. The CDR3 runs 15 residues. V was pared by 2 bases and J by 3 bases, with 10 bases between. CDR1 and CDR2 (germline): SNHLY, FYNNEI.